This T cell receptor (beta chain) came from a study of tumor and adjacent non-tumor tissue in lung cancer. TCRbeta libraries were built with three rounds of nested PCR, modified from ARM-PCR. TCRdb used MiXCR to reprocess the multiplex PCR reads, holding one entry per CDR3 protein. The repertoire holds about 110,000 distinct CDR3 sequences, with over 75% as singletons. Comment on this clonotype: A junction boundary mismatches the germline segment, possibly from a read error.

This sample's RNA came from whole unsorted tissue. The CDR3 covers 12 residues. Per germline, CDR1 SGHAT and CDR2 FQNNGV. This clonotype originated in a man aged 65-85 years with non-small cell lung cancer. V gene TRBV11-2 combines with J gene TRBJ2-7, with D possibly being TRBD1 (7 bases). Sequencing was performed on lung tumor tissue. The CDR3 sequence: CASSNQGGEQHF. Here the CDR3 DNA reads TGCGCCAGCAGCAACCAGGGGGGCGAGCAGCATTTC.